This TCR beta chain was found in a study of blood T cell repertoires in COVID-19. Study context: The analysed material was cDNA or gDNA that came from T cells, B-cell-depleted T cells, or PBMCs.

Measured with immunoSEQ multiplex PCR; TCRdb has only the in-frame clones, and not every one. The table shows more than 300,000 clones, with approximately 87% occurring only once. Germline values: CDR1 LNHNV, CDR2 YYDKDF (reference sequence). The CDR3 consists of 14 residues. V gave up 0 bases and J gave up 8 bases; unmatched junction bases: 4. This sequence was found in a woman between 50 and 59 years old with COVID-19, enrolled during active disease. This chain links TRBV15 with TRBJ2-3, with 8 positions matching TRBD1. The source material was peripheral blood. The CDR3 spells CATSRDGQGGTQYF. In DNA, the CDR3 is TGTGCCACCAGCAGAGATGGACAGGGTGGTACGCAGTATTTT.